This TCR beta chain stems from a study of post-analysis software for immune sequencing data. Study-level background: The courses of disease that were included comprised relapsing-remitting, secondary progressive and progressive-relapsing multiple sclerosis.

This clonotype occurred a few times. Its specificity is unknown. Every TCR beta cDNA library bore unique molecular identifiers. In TCRdb, the PCR reads were re-called with MiXCR into one record per CDR3 protein. Among 600,000 to 750,000 distinct CDR3 sequences, 55% to 60% were seen once, and the ten largest hold 11%. Study results and caveats: The study found TRBV5-6, TRBV5-1 and TRBV20-1 among four to six TRBV segments more frequent in patients than controls.

The CDR3 contains 14 residues. Per germline, CDR1 PRHDT and CDR2 FYEKMQ (reference sequence). The sequenced material came from blood. The sequence was collected from a girl aged 2 to 9 with multiple sclerosis. The rearrangement links TRBV13 to TRBJ2-5, with TRBD2 identical over 13 bases. The closer fit of TRBJ2-7 to the DNA end suggests the J call may be wrong. CDR3 residues: CASSLGTSGIEQYF. The CDR3 DNA sequence: TGTGCCAGCAGCTTGGGGACTAGCGGGATCGAGCAGTACTTC.